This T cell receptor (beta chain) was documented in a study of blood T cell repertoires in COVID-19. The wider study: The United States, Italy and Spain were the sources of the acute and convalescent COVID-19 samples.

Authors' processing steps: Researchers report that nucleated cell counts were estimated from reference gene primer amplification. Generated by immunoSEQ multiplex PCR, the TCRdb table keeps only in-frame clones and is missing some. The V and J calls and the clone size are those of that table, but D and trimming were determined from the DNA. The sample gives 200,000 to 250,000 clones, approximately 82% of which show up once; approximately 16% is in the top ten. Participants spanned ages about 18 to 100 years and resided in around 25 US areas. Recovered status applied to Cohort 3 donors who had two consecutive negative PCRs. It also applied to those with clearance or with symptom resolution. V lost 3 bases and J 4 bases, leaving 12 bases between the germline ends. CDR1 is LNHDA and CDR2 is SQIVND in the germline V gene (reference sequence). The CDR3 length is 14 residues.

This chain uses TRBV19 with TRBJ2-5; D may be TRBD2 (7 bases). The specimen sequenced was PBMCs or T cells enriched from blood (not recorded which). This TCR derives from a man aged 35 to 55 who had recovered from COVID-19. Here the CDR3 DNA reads TGTGCCAGTAGTATGGGCGGGGGCGTAGAGACCCAGTACTTC. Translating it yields CASSMGGGVETQYF.